The T cell receptor beta chain described here comes from a study of identical twins. This clonotype was observed a few times. There are 11 residues in the CDR3. Germline CDR1 reads MNHEY; CDR2 reads SVGEGT. V lost 2 bases and J lost 8, with 6 bases in between. TCRdb called the 5' RACE reads again in MiXCR, with one record for every CDR3 protein. The sample has some 560,000 distinct CDR3 sequences; more than 9% are singletons. A further study also used this sample, focusing on yellow fever vaccine responses in identical twins.

The V gene is TRBV6-2 or TRBV6-3, the J gene TRBJ2-5, with no clear D. The sequenced material came from PBMCs. The clonotype was recovered from a woman between 18 and 30 years old in good health. CDR3 DNA: TGTGCCAGCAGTTACGGACCCACCCAGTACTTC. Translating it yields CASSYGPTQYF.